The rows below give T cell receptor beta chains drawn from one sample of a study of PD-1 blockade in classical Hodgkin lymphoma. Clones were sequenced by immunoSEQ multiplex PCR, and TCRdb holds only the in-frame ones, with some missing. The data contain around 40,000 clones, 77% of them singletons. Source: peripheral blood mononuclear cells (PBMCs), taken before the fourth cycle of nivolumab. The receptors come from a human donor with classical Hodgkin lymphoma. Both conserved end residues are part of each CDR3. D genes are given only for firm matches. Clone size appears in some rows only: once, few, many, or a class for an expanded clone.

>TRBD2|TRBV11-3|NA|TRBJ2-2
CASSLGGLAGELFF
TGTGCCAGCAGCTTAGGCGGACTAGCGGGGGAGCTGTTTTTT
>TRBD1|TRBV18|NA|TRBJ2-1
CASSLGQGYNEQFF
TGTGCCAGCTCACTGGGACAGGGATACAATGAGCAGTTCTTC
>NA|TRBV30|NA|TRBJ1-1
CAWSQGGTEAFF
TGTGCCTGGAGTCAGGGAGGAACTGAAGCTTTCTTT
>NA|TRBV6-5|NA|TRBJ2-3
CASRGISGIPDTQYF
TGTGCCAGCAGAGGGATTAGTGGCATACCAGATACGCAGTATTTT
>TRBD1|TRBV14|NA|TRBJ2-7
CASSPRDRVYEQYF
TGTGCCAGCAGCCCCCGGGACAGGGTCTACGAGCAGTACTTC
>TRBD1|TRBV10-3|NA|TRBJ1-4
CAISATGGVEKLFF
TGTGCCATCAGTGCGACAGGGGGAGTTGAAAAACTGTTTTTT
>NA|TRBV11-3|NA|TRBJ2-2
CASSQGHINTGELFF
TGTGCCAGCAGCCAAGGGCACATCAACACCGGGGAGCTGTTTTTT
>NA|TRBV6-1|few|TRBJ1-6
CASSENRYRHSPLHF
TGTGCCAGCAGTGAAAATAGGTACCGCCATTCACCCCTCCACTTT
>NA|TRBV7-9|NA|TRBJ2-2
CASSLVAGASTGELFF
TGTGCCAGCAGCTTAGTTGCGGGGGCGTCCACCGGGGAGCTGTTTTTT
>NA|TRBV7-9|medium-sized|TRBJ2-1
CASRRIDSSYNEQFF
TGTGCCAGCAGACGAATCGACAGCTCCTACAATGAGCAGTTCTTC
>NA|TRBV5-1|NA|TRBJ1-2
CASSLGTSNYGYTF
TGCGCCAGCAGCTTGGGAACTTCTAACTATGGCTACACCTTC
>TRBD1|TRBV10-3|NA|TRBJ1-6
CANSGQGDSPLHF
TGTGCCAACTCCGGACAGGGTGATTCACCCCTCCACTTT
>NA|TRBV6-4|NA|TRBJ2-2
CASSATGITGELFF
TGTGCCAGCAGTGCCACCGGGATAACCGGGGAGCTGTTTTTT
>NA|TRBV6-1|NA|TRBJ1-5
CASSEQGGDQPQHF
TGTGCCAGCAGTGAACAGGGAGGAGATCAGCCCCAGCATTTT
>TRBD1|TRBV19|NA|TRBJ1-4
CASSTTGVGEKLFF
TGTGCCAGTAGTACCACAGGGGTGGGTGAAAAACTGTTTTTT
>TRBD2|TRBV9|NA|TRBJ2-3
CASSVVGLAPTDTQYF
TGTGCCAGCAGCGTAGTGGGACTAGCGCCTACAGATACGCAGTATTTT
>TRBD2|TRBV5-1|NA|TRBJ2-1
CASSLWGLAGAHNEQFF
TGCGCCAGCAGCCTTTGGGGACTAGCGGGGGCCCACAATGAGCAGTTCTTC
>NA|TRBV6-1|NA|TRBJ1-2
CASSEAGYGYTF
TGTGCCAGCAGTGAGGCAGGTTATGGCTACACCTTC
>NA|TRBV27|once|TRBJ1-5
CASSFRDGNQPQHF
TGTGCCAGCAGTTTTAGGGATGGCAATCAGCCCCAGCATTTT
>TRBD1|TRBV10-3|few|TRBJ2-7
CAISRDSYEQYF
TGTGCCATCAGCCGGGACAGCTACGAGCAGTACTTC
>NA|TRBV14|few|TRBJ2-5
CASSQLTTQYF
TGTGCCAGCAGCCAACTAACGACCCAGTACTTC
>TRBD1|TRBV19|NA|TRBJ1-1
CASSYGTAPTEAFF
TGTGCCAGTAGTTACGGGACAGCACCCACTGAAGCTTTCTTT
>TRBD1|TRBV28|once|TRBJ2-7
CASNQGAYEQYF
TGTGCCAGCAACCAGGGGGCCTACGAGCAGTACTTC
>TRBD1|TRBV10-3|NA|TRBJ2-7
CAIRTRGLNEQYF
TGTGCCATCAGAACCAGGGGGCTTAACGAGCAGTACTTC
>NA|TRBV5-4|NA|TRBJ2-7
CASSLDLSGVNEQYF
TGTGCCAGCAGCTTGGATCTGTCTGGGGTAAACGAGCAGTACTTC
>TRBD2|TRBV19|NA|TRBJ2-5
CASRLVGGVKETQYF
TGTGCCAGCCGCCTAGTGGGGGGGGTTAAAGAGACCCAGTACTTC
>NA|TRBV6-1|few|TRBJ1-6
CASKGDRGHNSPLHF
TGTGCCAGCAAGGGGGACCGGGGTCATAATTCACCCCTCCACTTT
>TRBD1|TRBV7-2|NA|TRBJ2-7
CASSPRQGPYEQYF
TGTGCCAGCAGCCCCCGACAGGGGCCCTACGAGCAGTACTTC
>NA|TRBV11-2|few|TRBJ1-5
CASSLNGDQPQHF
TGTGCCAGCAGCTTAAATGGGGACCAGCCCCAGCATTTT
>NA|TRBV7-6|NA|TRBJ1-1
CASSLASSWREVARDTEAFF
TGTGCCAGCAGCTTAGCATCCTCTTGGAGGGAAGTAGCCAGGGACACTGAAGCTTTCTTT
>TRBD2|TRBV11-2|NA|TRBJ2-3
CASSTWTSGGGDTQYF
TGTGCCAGCAGTACCTGGACTAGCGGGGGGGGAGATACGCAGTATTTT
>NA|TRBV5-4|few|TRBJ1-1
CASSTSGSWTEAFF
TGTGCCAGCAGCACCAGCGGGAGTTGGACTGAAGCTTTCTTT
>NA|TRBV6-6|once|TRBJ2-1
CASTLFGDLQFF
TGTGCCAGCACCCTTTTCGGGGATTTGCAGTTCTTC
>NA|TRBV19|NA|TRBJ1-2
CASSIISGPGYTF
TGTGCCAGTAGTATAATCTCAGGGCCTGGCTACACCTTC
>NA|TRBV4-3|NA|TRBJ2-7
CASSHGDGYEQYF
TGCGCCAGCAGCCATGGAGATGGATACGAGCAGTACTTC